The sequence of this TCR beta chain was determined in a study of T cell responses to AZD1222 COVID-19 vaccine. The CDR3 extends over 15 amino acids. V dropped 4 bases and J dropped 0 bases, with 14 bases sitting between them. Germline V gene sequence: CDR1 SGHKS, CDR2 YYEKEE (reference sequence). Repertoires were generated with immunoSEQ multiplex PCR, while TCRdb's copy carries only in-frame clones and drops some. The top ten hold 1.5% to 2% of the sample, which has approximately 170,000 clones, 80% to 95% seen once. The specimen was peripheral blood, collected on day 0 of AZD1222 vaccination. This TCR was sampled from an adult in good health. This chain connects TRBV5-5 to TRBJ2-7; D gene ambiguous. CDR3 coding DNA: TGTGCCAGCAGCCAATCTAGGGTTAGCTCCTACGAGCAGTACTTC. Translated: CASSQSRVSSYEQYF.